The rows below give T cell receptor beta chains drawn from one sample of a study of blood T cell repertoires in COVID-19. TCRdb's table, derived via immunoSEQ multiplex PCR, lists solely in-frame clones and lacks some. In the table there are under 450,000 clones, 80% to 85% of which are singletons. What was sequenced was PBMCs or T cells enriched from blood (not recorded which). Source of these receptors: a woman aged 50 to 65 who had recovered from COVID-19. CDR3s include the opening cysteine and the closing phenylalanine or tryptophan. A D gene is named only where the DNA matches it firmly. Size tells how often a clone was seen (once, few, many) or the class of an expanded clone, and some rows leave it out.

TRBJ2-1 15 - - TRBV7-2 CASGRTPPSYNEQFF TGTGCCAGCGGAAGGACTCCACCTTCCTACAATGAGCAGTTCTTC
TRBJ1-3 16 few - TRBV5-6 CASSPPRGGSGNTIYF TGTGCCAGCAGCCCACCTCGTGGAGGCTCTGGAAACACCATATATTTT
TRBJ2-2 10 - - TRBV12-3/TRBV12-4 CASGSSGLFF TGTGCCAGCGGGAGTAGCGGGCTGTTTTTT
TRBJ2-3 14 - TRBD1 TRBV30 CAWSQDRVADTQYF TGTGCCTGGAGTCAGGACAGGGTGGCGGATACGCAGTATTTT
TRBJ2-1 15 once - TRBV5-4 CASSPNREPYNEQFF TGTGCCAGCAGCCCAAACAGGGAACCCTACAATGAGCAGTTCTTC
TRBJ2-1 13 once - TRBV6-5 CASSPAGGREQFF TGTGCCAGCAGCCCGGCCGGGGGGCGTGAGCAGTTCTTC
TRBJ2-3 13 - - TRBV6-5 CASSWTAADTQYF TGTGCCAGCAGTTGGACTGCCGCAGATACGCAGTATTTT
TRBJ2-3 12 few TRBD1 TRBV19 CASTQGVDTQYF TGTGCCAGCACACAGGGGGTAGATACGCAGTATTTT
TRBJ2-1 15 - TRBD2 TRBV19 CASSATSGNYNEQFF TGTGCCAGTAGTGCCACTAGCGGGAACTACAATGAGCAGTTCTTC
TRBJ1-1 15 - - TRBV5-6 CASSPRTAQRTEAFF TGTGCCAGCAGCCCCAGGACAGCCCAACGGACTGAAGCTTTCTTT
TRBJ1-1 15 - - TRBV27 CASTPGPTWNTEAFF TGTGCCAGCACCCCGGGTCCGACGTGGAACACTGAAGCTTTCTTT
TRBJ1-3 12 - - TRBV29-1 CSVVISGNTIYF TGCAGCGTCGTTATCTCTGGAAACACCATATATTTT
TRBJ2-1 15 - TRBD2 TRBV4-2 CASSQVGSGSDEQFF TGTGCCAGCAGCCAAGTAGGTAGCGGGAGTGATGAGCAGTTCTTC
TRBJ1-2 11 - - TRBV19 CASRQVHGYTF TGTGCCAGTAGACAGGTCCATGGCTACACCTTC
TRBJ2-3 13 - - TRBV9 CASSIQTGDTQYF TGTGCCAGCAGCATCCAGACAGGAGATACGCAGTATTTT
TRBJ1-5 13 - - TRBV7-8 CASSFSGDQPQHF TGTGCCAGCAGCTTTTCCGGGGATCAGCCCCAGCATTTT
TRBJ2-5 14 - TRBD2 TRBV28 CASNPSGSWETQYF TGTGCCAGCAACCCTAGCGGGAGTTGGGAGACCCAGTACTTC
TRBJ2-7 16 - TRBD2 TRBV20-1 CSASRLAGGSSYEQYF TGCAGTGCTAGTCGGCTAGCGGGGGGAAGCTCCTACGAGCAGTACTTC
TRBJ2-2 16 - TRBD1 TRBV30 CAWRGSGTGNTGELFF TGTGCCTGGAGGGGGTCCGGGACAGGGAACACCGGGGAGCTGTTTTTT
TRBJ1-1 16 - TRBD1 TRBV18 CASSPGTGGGGTEAFF TGTGCCAGCTCACCAGGCACAGGGGGAGGTGGCACTGAAGCTTTCTTT
TRBJ1-3 17 - - TRBV2 CASSEARYKSSGNTIYF TGTGCCAGCAGTGAAGCGAGGTATAAGAGCTCTGGAAACACCATATATTTT
TRBJ1-4 17 once - TRBV7-9 CASSPHRGVSTNEKLFF TGTGCCAGCAGCCCCCACCGGGGGGTATCAACTAATGAAAAACTGTTTTTT